The T cell receptor (beta chain) described here comes from a study of blood T cell repertoires in COVID-19. Overall study context: From the United States, Italy and Spain came samples of acute and convalescent COVID-19. Sources were T cells, B-cell-depleted T cells, or PBMCs; the material itself was cDNA or gDNA.

Original methodology: It was from reference gene primer amplification that nucleated cell counts were estimated. Repertoires were generated with immunoSEQ multiplex PCR, while TCRdb's copy carries only in-frame clones and drops some. That table gives V, J and clone size, and the DNA gave D and trimming. The sample has around 24,000 clones; 77% are singletons. This CDR3 is 16 amino acids long. Germline assignment: CDR1 MGHDK and CDR2 SYGVNS. With 7 bases removed from V and 8 bases from J, the gap between germline ends came to 23 bases. The clonotype originates from a man older than 75 with active or convalescent COVID-19. The sequenced sample was peripheral blood. This chain joins TRBV25-1 and TRBJ1-4; tentatively, D is TRBD1 (6 bases). The DNA for the CDR3 is TGTGCCAGCACCGGACCCGACAGGTTAGGGACAGAAAAACTGTTTTTT. Translated, it gives CASTGPDRLGTEKLFF.